These T cell receptor beta chains were read from a single sample in a study of T cells in Graves' hyperthyroidism and ophthalmopathy. TCRdb re-derived calls from the multiplex PCR reads in MiXCR, one entry per CDR3 protein. The table records 300,000 to 450,000 distinct CDR3 sequences, more than 12% of them present only once. The sample consisted of blood. These receptor sequences come from a woman aged 30 to 39 with Graves' hyperthyroidism. CDR3s include the opening cysteine and the closing phenylalanine or tryptophan. D genes are given only for firm matches. Clone size, where shown, is once, few, many, or a class for clones that have expanded.

j_call clone_size d_call v_call cdr3_aa cdr3_nt
TRBJ2-2 many TRBD2 TRBV27 CASSFRGVVGTGELFF TGTGCCAGCAGTTTCCGGGGGGTCGTGGGCACCGGGGAGCTGTTTTTT
TRBJ2-3 many TRBD2 TRBV20-1 CSAIDSGRSTDTQYF TGCAGTGCTATAGACAGCGGGAGAAGCACAGATACGCAGTATTTT
TRBJ2-1 many TRBD2 TRBV7-9 CASSSSGTYNEQFF TGTGCCAGCAGCTCCAGCGGGACCTACAATGAGCAGTTCTTC
TRBJ2-3 few - TRBV7-9 CASSLVDRPSTDTQYF TGTGCCAGCAGCTTAGTAGACAGGCCTAGCACAGATACGCAGTATTTT
TRBJ1-5 few - TRBV20-1 CSARETADQPQHF TGCAGTGCTAGAGAGACAGCGGATCAGCCCCAGCATTTT
TRBJ2-6 - TRBD1 TRBV28 CASSPVPDREFTGANVLTF TGTGCCAGCAGTCCCGTACCGGACAGGGAATTTACTGGGGCCAACGTCCTGACTTTC
TRBJ1-4 - - TRBV27 CANSRPNEKLFF TGTGCCAACAGCCGACCTAATGAAAAACTGTTTTTT
TRBJ2-1 many - TRBV10-3 CAISESRGEQFF TGTGCCATCAGTGAGTCTCGGGGGGAGCAGTTCTTC
TRBJ2-1 few - TRBV28 CASSFPVGNEQFF TGTGCCAGCAGTTTTCCTGTGGGCAATGAGCAGTTCTTC
TRBJ2-1 many TRBD1 TRBV27 CASSSGTGYNEQFF TGTGCCAGCAGTTCCGGGACAGGTTACAATGAGCAGTTCTTC
TRBJ2-5 - - TRBV12-3/TRBV12-4 CASSFDEMETQYF TGTGCCAGCAGTTTTGACGAGATGGAGACCCAGTACTTC
TRBJ2-7 many TRBD2 TRBV18 CASSPAWTSGNYEQYF TGTGCCAGCTCACCCGCCTGGACTAGCGGAAACTACGAGCAGTACTTC
TRBJ2-7 many TRBD2 TRBV20-1 CSAKRGVAGVHEQYF TGCAGTGCTAAGAGGGGTGTAGCGGGAGTCCACGAGCAGTACTTC
TRBJ2-1 few - TRBV20-1 CSVEEGHGEQFF TGCAGCGTTGAAGAGGGCCATGGTGAGCAGTTCTTC
TRBJ2-1 many TRBD2 TRBV6-2/TRBV6-3 CASRRKGASGSPNEQFF TGTGCCAGCAGGCGGAAAGGTGCTAGCGGGAGCCCCAATGAGCAGTTCTTC
TRBJ2-7 many - TRBV12-3/TRBV12-4 CASSRRGLSSYEQYF TGTGCCAGCAGCCGCAGGGGCCTGAGCTCCTACGAGCAGTACTTC
TRBJ2-7 - TRBD1 TRBV10-2 CASSGGTGADEQYF TGCGCCAGCAGTGGGGGGACAGGGGCGGACGAGCAGTACTTC